Listed below are T cell receptor beta chains from one sample, sequenced in a study of T-cell memory formation after mild COVID-19. MiXCR was run by TCRdb on the 5' RACE reads, yielding one entry per CDR3 protein. The data contain approximately 100,000 distinct CDR3 sequences, 11% of them singletons. Source material: PBMCs or a T cell subset sorted from them (not recorded which). Every receptor here comes from a man between 18 and 29 years old who had mild COVID-19 (a few samples of this study predate the infection). Cell type and time point are not known. Each CDR3 is given with its conserved first and last residue.

CASSLGQINTEAFF,14,TRBJ1-1,TRBV12-3/TRBV12-4
CASSFRGGFAEAFF,14,TRBJ1-1,TRBV7-2
CASRSTGEKTQYF,13,.,TRBV12-3/TRBV12-4
CASSVEVGATGELFF,15,TRBJ2-2,TRBV9
CASSPYRDRVRNEQFF,16,TRBJ2-1,TRBV18
CASSVSGGVYNEQFF,15,TRBJ2-1,TRBV7-8
CASSRPRGHWANVLTF,16,TRBJ2-6,TRBV12-3/TRBV12-4
CSGGSGSYNEQFF,13,TRBJ2-1,TRBV20-1
CASSQGTADEQFF,13,TRBJ2-1,TRBV4-1
CSARDPTLAGVQETQYF,17,TRBJ2-5,TRBV20-1
CASSERLEETQYF,13,TRBJ2-5,TRBV5-4
CASGNSFMNTEAFF,14,TRBJ1-1,TRBV6-2/TRBV6-3
CASSVRDAGLSGELFF,16,TRBJ2-2,TRBV6-2/TRBV6-3
CASSLPTGAHSTGAFF,16,TRBJ1-1,TRBV12-3/TRBV12-4
CASSLSRGNYEQYF,14,TRBJ2-7,TRBV7-2
CASSSEGYEQYF,12,TRBJ2-7,TRBV7-6
CASSPTWGGGASDTQYF,17,TRBJ2-3,TRBV4-1
CASSQEVPTYEQYF,14,TRBJ2-7,TRBV4-2
CASSLEPGAFGYTF,14,TRBJ1-2,TRBV5-5
CASSQDIQGRTDTQYF,16,TRBJ2-3,TRBV4-1
CASSQVTPIRDGYGYTF,17,TRBJ1-2,TRBV4-1
CASSQTSGTGVGYTF,15,TRBJ1-2,TRBV7-9
CASSFIGGTSSYEQYF,16,TRBJ2-7,TRBV7-2
CASSLLGTSGGPRRDEQFF,19,TRBJ2-1,TRBV14
CASSSTGGLDQYF,13,TRBJ2-5,TRBV6-6
CASTDMEDRAHRAFF,15,TRBJ1-1,TRBV6-2/TRBV6-3
CASRLRRTEETQYF,14,TRBJ2-5,TRBV27